This entry lists 2 T cell receptor beta chains sequenced from one sample in a study of OX40 agonist ivuxolimab in advanced cancers. Sequencing was performed with immunoSEQ multiplex PCR; in TCRdb, only in-frame clones are kept and a portion is missing. Found here are just under 75,000 clones, around 90% of them singletons; the top ten hold about 0.45%. The source was CD4+ or CD8+ T cells sorted from blood, collected in a trial of the OX40 agonist ivuxolimab. The receptors derive from an adult with an advanced solid tumor such as melanoma, head and neck, liver or kidney cancer.

The V call is TRBV20-1, the J call TRBJ2-7; D is unclear. The V gene lost 3 bases and the J gene lost 6 bases, with 9 bases spanning the gap. Looked up from germline, CDR1 is DFQATT and CDR2 is SNEGSKA (reference sequence). The CDR3 runs 11 residues. The CDR3 loop is CSASGEREQYF. Written as DNA, the CDR3 is TGCAGTGCTAGCGGCGAGCGCGAGCAGTACTTC.

This chain joins TRBV5-6 and TRBJ1-1; D perhaps matches TRBD1 (6 bases). The V end was cut by 1 base, the J end by 2 bases, with 12 bases between. This CDR3 is built from 15 residues. The germline CDR1 and CDR2 sequences are SGHDT and YYEEEE. This CDR3 reads CASSLYGRGNTEAFF. The CDR3, as DNA: TGTGCCAGCAGCTTGTACGGCAGGGGTAACACTGAAGCTTTCTTT.